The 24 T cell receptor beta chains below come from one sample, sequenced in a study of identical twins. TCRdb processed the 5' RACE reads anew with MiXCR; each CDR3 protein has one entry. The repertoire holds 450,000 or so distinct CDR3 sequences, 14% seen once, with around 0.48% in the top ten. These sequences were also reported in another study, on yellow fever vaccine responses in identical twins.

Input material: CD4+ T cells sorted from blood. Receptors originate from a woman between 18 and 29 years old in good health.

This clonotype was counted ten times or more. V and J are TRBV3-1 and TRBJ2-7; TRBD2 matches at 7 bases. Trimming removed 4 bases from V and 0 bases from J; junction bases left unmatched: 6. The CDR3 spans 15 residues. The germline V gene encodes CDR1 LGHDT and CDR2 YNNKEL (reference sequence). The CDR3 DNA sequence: TGTGCCAGCAGCCCAACTAGCGTTGGCTCCTACGAGCAGTACTTC. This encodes CASSPTSVGSYEQYF.

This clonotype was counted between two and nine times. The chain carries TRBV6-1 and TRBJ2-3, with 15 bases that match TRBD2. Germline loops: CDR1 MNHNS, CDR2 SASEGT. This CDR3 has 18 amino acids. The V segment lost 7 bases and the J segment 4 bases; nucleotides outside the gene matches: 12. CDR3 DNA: TGTGCCAGCATAACCGGGACTAGCGGGAGGAGCGGAGCAGATACGCAGTATTTT. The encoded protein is CASITGTSGRSGADTQYF.

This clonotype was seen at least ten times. The CDR3 here is CASSLAGVSYNEQFF. The CDR3 DNA sequence: TGTGCCAGCAGCTTAGCAGGGGTGTCCTACAATGAGCAGTTCTTC. This chain joins TRBV7-2 and TRBJ2-1; possible D gene TRBD1, 5 bases. The length of the CDR3 is 15 residues. CDR1 is SGHTA and CDR2 is FQGNSA in the germline V gene. Trimming removed 0 bases from V and 1 base from J, with 7 bases in between.

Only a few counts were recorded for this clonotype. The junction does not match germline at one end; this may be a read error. For the CDR3, the DNA is TGCTATAGCGGGGAAGAGACCCAGTACTTC. Translation: CYSGEETQYF. This sequence joins TRBV7-9 and TRBJ2-5, with 8 bases identical to TRBD2. CDR3 length: 10 amino acids. CDR1 and CDR2 from the germline V gene are SEHNR and FQNEAQ (reference sequence). The full variable domain, rest sourced from reference TRBV7-9 and TRBJ2-5, is DTGVSQNPRHKITKRGQNVTFRCDPISEHNRLYWYRQTLGQGPEFLTYFQNEAQLEKSRLLSDRFSAERPKGSFSTLEIQRTEQGDSAMYLCYSGEETQYFGPGTRLLVL.

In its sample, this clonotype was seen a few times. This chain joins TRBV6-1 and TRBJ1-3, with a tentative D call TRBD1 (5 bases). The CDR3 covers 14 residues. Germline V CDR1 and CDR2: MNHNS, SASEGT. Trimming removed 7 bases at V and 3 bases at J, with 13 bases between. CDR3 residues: CASTRGGNGNTIYF. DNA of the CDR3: TGTGCCAGCACTCGGGGGGGAAATGGAAACACCATATATTTT.

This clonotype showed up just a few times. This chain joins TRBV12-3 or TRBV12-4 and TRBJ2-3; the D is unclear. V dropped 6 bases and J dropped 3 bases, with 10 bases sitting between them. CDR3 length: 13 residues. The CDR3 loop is CASRMSRTDTQYF. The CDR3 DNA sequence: TGTGCCAGCAGAATGAGCCGGACAGATACGCAGTATTTT.

CDR3 in amino acids: CASSTDSSYNSPLHF. CDR3 DNA sequence: TGCGCCAGCAGTACCGACAGCTCCTATAATTCACCCCTCCACTTT. The chain combines TRBV5-1 with TRBJ1-6; the D gene is possibly TRBD1 (5 bases). Germline V lookup: CDR1 SGHRS, CDR2 YFSETQ. The V end lost 5 bases, the J end lost 0 bases, and 9 bases lay between the germline ends. CDR3 length equals 15 residues.

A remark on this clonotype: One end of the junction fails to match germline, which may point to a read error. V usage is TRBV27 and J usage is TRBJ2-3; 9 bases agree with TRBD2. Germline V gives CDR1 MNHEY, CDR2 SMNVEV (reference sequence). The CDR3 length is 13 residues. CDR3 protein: CASSHPGGRAVDF. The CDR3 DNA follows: TGTGCCAGCAGTCACCCTGGCGGGAGGGCCGTAGATTTT.

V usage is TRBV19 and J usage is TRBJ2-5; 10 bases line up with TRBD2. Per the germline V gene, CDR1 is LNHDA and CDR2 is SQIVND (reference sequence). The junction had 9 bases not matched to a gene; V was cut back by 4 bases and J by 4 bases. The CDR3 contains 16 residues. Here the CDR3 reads CASSTTASGSIETQYF. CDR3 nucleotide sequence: TGTGCCAGTAGTACCACCGCTAGCGGGAGCATAGAGACCCAGTACTTC.

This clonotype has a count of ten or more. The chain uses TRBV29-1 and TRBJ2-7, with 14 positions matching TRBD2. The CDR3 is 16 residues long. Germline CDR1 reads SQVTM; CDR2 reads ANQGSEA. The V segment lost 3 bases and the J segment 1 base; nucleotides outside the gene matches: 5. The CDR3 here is CSVDRTSGRQSYEQYF. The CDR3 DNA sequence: TGCAGCGTTGACCGGACTAGCGGGAGGCAATCCTACGAGCAGTACTTC.

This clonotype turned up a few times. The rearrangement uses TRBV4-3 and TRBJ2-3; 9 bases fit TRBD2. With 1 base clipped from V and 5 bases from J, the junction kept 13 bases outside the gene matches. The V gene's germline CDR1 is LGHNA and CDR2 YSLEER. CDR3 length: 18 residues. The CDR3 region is CASSQVPWGSGRGDTQYF. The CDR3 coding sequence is TGCGCCAGCAGCCAAGTCCCCTGGGGTAGCGGGAGAGGAGATACGCAGTATTTT.

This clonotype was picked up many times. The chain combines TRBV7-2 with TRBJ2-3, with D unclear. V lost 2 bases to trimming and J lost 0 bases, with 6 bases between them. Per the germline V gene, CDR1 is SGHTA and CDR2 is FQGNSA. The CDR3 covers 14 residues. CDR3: CASSLQTSTDTQYF. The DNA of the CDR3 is TGTGCCAGCAGCTTACAGACTAGCACAGATACGCAGTATTTT. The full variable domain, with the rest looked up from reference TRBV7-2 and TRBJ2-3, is GAGVSQSPSNKVTEKGKDVELRCDPISGHTALYWYRQSLGQGLEFLIYFQGNSAPDKSGLPSDRFSAERTGGSVSTLTIQRTQQEDSAVYLCASSLQTSTDTQYFGPGTRLTVL.

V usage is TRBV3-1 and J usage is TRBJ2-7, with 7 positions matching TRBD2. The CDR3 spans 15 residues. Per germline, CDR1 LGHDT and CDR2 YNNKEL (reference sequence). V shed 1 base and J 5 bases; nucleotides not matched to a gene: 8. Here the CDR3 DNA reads TGTGCCAGCAGCCAAGGTGGCGGGAGATACAACGAGCAGTACTTC. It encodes CASSQGGGRYNEQYF.

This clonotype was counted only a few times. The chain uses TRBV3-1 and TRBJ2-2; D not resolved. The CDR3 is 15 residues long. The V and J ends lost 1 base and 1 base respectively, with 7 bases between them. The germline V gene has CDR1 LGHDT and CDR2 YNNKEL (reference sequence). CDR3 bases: TGTGCCAGCAGCCAAGGGCAGCTGAACACCGGGGAGCTGTTTTTT. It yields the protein CASSQGQLNTGELFF.

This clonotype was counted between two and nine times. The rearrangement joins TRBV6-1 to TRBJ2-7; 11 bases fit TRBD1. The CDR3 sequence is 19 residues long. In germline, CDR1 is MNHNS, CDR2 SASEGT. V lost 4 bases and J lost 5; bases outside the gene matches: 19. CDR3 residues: CASSVPSPPPRTGGNEQYF. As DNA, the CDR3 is TGTGCCAGCAGTGTCCCCTCCCCGCCTCCTCGGACAGGGGGCAACGAGCAGTACTTC.

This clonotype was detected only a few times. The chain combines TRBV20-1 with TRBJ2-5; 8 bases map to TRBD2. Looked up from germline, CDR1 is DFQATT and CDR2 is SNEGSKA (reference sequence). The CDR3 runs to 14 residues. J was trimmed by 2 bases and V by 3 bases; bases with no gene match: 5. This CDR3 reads CSASQTGGQETQYF. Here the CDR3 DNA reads TGCAGTGCTAGCCAAACGGGGGGGCAAGAGACCCAGTACTTC.

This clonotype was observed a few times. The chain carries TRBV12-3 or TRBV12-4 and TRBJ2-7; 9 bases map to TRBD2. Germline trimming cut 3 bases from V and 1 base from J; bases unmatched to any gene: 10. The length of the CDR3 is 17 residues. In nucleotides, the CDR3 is TGTGCCAGCAGTTTTGGTAGCGGGAGCCTTCCGTCCTACGAGCAGTACTTC. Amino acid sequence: CASSFGSGSLPSYEQYF.

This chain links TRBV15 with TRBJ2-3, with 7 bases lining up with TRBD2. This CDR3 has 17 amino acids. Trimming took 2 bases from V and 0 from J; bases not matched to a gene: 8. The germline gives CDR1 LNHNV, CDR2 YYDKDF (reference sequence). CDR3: CATSRKTRTRSTDTQYF. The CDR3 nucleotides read TGTGCCACCAGCAGAAAAACCCGGACTAGGAGCACAGATACGCAGTATTTT.

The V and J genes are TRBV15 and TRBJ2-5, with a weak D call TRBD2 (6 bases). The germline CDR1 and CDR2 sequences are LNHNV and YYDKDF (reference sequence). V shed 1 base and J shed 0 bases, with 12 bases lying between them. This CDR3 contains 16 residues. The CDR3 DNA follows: TGTGCCACCAGCAGAGGCGTTAGCGGAAACCAAGAGACCCAGTACTTC. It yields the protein CATSRGVSGNQETQYF.

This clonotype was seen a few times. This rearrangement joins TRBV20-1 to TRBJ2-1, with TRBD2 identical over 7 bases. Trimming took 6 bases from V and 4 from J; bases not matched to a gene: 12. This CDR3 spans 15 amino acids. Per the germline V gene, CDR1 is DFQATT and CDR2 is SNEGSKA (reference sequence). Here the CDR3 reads CSAKPGEGSYNEQFF. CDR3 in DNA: TGCAGTGCCAAACCGGGGGAGGGGTCATACAATGAGCAGTTCTTC.

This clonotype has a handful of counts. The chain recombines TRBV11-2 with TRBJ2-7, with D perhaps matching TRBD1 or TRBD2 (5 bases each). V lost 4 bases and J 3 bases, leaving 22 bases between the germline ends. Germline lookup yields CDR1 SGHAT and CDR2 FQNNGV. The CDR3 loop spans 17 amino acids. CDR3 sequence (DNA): TGTGCCAGCAGCTATAGTCGAGGTTTGGGGGTGTTCTACGAGCAGTACTTC. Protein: CASSYSRGLGVFYEQYF.

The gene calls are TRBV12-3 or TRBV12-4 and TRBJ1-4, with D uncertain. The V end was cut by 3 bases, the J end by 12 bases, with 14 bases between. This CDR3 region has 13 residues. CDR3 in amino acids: CASSFSQSVELFF. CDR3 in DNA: TGTGCCAGCAGTTTTAGTCAGTCGGTAGAACTGTTTTTT.

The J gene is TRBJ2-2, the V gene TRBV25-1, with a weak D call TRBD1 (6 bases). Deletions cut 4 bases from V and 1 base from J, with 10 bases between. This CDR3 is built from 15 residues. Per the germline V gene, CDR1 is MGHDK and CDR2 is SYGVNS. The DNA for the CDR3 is TGTGCCAGCAGTGCAGGGGACAAGAACACCGGGGAGCTGTTTTTT. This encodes CASSAGDKNTGELFF.

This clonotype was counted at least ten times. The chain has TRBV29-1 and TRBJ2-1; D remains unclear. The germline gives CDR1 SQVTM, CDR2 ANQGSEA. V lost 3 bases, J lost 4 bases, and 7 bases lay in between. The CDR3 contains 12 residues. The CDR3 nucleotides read TGCAGCGTTGATGGCCATTACAATGAGCAGTTCTTC. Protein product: CSVDGHYNEQFF.